One sample yielded the 5 T cell receptor beta chains listed below, sequenced in a study of T cells in Graves' hyperthyroidism and ophthalmopathy. RNA transcripts were the template for amplifying TCR beta CDR3 regions. During a first-round RT-PCR of the TCR CDR3, the HTBI primer set was used. TCRdb redid the calling of the multiplex PCR reads with MiXCR, one entry per CDR3 protein. The sample includes a few hundred thousand distinct CDR3 sequences, around 15% seen only once; the top ten take 5% to 6%. What was sequenced was blood. These receptors were collected from a woman between 18 and 30 years old with Graves' hyperthyroidism.

This clonotype has ten or more counts. V gene TRBV12-3 or TRBV12-4 combines with J gene TRBJ1-2; no clear D. The CDR3 spans 13 residues. Trimming stripped 3 bases from V and 6 bases from J, with 11 bases between. The CDR3 nucleotides read TGTGCCAGCAGTTTTTCCGGCGGGAATGGCTACACCTTC. The encoded protein is CASSFSGGNGYTF.

DNA of the CDR3: TGTGCCAGCAGTCCTCCGACTAGCGGGAGCGGCCCCTACAATGAGCAGTTCTTC. This translates into CASSPPTSGSGPYNEQFF. This sequence joins TRBV28 and TRBJ2-1; 12 nucleotides agree with TRBD2. The CDR3 length is 18 residues. J gave up 2 bases and V 5 bases, and 10 bases lay outside the gene matches. Germline-derived CDR1 and CDR2 are MDHEN and SYDVKM.

In this sample, this clonotype turned up a few times. The chain has TRBV20-1 and TRBJ1-5; D uncertain. CDR1 is DFQATT, CDR2 SNEGSKA, per germline (reference sequence). This CDR3 comprises 12 residues. Trimming shortened V by 0 bases and J by 4 bases, and 4 bases separated the two germline ends. CDR3 protein: CSARDWNQPQHF. DNA of the CDR3: TGCAGTGCTAGAGATTGGAATCAGCCCCAGCATTTT.

This clonotype was counted at least ten times. V is TRBV7-9 and J is TRBJ2-1; TRBD2 matches 9 bases. Germline V gene sequence: CDR1 SEHNR, CDR2 FQNEAQ (reference sequence). The CDR3 has 16 amino acids. The ends lost 2 bases at V and 10 bases at J; junction bases unmatched: 12. The chain's CDR3 is CASSLRTSAKWTEQFF. CDR3 nucleotides: TGTGCCAGCAGCTTACGGACTAGCGCTAAGTGGACGGAGCAGTTCTTC.

Many counts were recorded for this clonotype. The chain joins TRBV27 to TRBJ1-1, with a weak D call TRBD1 (6 bases). Germline values: CDR1 MNHEY, CDR2 SMNVEV (reference sequence). Trimming took off 5 bases at V and 3 bases at J, with 16 bases between the two ends. This CDR3 has 15 amino acids. The CDR3 loop is CASSQSPRGYTEAFF. The CDR3 DNA sequence: TGTGCCAGCAGTCAGAGCCCCAGGGGATACACTGAAGCTTTCTTT.